This TCR beta chain was sequenced for a study of T cell repertoires in cytomegalovirus infection. For the study at large: Matching HLA type and CMV infection were both indicated by public TCR beta signatures. Overall study results and limits: The cumulative frequency of public TCR beta families identified carriers of CMV plus the relevant HLA.

TCRdb re-analysed the reads in MiXCR, keeping a single row per CDR3 protein. The profile shows more than 45,000 distinct CDR3 sequences, roughly 32% of them singletons. V was pared by 2 bases and J by 8 bases, with 28 bases between. Germline V gene lookup returns CDR1 LGHNA and CDR2 YSLEER. This CDR3 is 19 amino acids long. In the case of this clonotype: Its matching antigen is unknown.

The chain combines TRBV4-3 with TRBJ1-5; weak D call: TRBD1 (5 bases). Sequenced material: PBMCs, sequenced either directly or after in vitro stimulation (not recorded which). This TCR was recovered from a human donor in good health (CMV status not recorded). Some clones in this sample may be carry-over from other donors' samples. CDR3 DNA: TGCGCCAGCAGCCAACACATAGTCCGGGGCTTGGGTTCTGGTGAGCCCCAGCATTTT. This translates into CASSQHIVRGLGSGEPQHF.